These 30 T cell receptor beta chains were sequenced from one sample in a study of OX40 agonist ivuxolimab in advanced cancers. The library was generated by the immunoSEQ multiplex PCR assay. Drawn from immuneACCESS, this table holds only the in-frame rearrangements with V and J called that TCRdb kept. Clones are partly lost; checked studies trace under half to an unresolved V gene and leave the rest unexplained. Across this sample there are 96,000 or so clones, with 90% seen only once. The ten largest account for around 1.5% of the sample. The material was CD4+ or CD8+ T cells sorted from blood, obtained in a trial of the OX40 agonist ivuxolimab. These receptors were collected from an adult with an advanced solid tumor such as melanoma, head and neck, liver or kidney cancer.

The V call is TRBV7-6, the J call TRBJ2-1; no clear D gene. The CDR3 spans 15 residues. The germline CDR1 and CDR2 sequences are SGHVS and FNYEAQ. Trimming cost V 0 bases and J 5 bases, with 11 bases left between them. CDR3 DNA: TGTGCCAGCAGCTTAGCGATAGGTCCCGACAATGAGCAGTTCTTC. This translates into CASSLAIGPDNEQFF.

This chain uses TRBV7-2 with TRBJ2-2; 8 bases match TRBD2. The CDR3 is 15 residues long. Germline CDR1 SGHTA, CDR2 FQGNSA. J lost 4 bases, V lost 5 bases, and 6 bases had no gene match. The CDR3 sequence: CASSPVAGITGELFF. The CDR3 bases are TGTGCCAGCAGCCCCGTAGCGGGAATCACCGGGGAGCTGTTTTTT.

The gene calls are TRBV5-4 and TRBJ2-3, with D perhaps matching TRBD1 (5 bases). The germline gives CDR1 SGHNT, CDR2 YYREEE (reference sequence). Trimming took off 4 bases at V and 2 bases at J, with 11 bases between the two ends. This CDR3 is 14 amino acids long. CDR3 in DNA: TGTGCCAGCAGCCCGTTGGGGCTCACAGATACGCAGTATTTT. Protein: CASSPLGLTDTQYF.

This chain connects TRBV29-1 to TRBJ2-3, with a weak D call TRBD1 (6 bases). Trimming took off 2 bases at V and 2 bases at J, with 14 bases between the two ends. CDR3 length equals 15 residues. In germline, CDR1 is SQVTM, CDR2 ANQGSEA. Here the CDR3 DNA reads TGCAGCGTTGAAATGGACAGAGACAACACAGATACGCAGTATTTT. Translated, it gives CSVEMDRDNTDTQYF.

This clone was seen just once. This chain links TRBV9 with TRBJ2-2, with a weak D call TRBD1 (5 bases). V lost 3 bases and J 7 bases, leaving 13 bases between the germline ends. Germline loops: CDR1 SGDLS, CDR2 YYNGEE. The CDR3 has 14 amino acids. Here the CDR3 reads CASSGTRLGGELFF. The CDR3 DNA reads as TGTGCCAGCAGCGGGACAAGGTTGGGCGGGGAGCTGTTTTTT.

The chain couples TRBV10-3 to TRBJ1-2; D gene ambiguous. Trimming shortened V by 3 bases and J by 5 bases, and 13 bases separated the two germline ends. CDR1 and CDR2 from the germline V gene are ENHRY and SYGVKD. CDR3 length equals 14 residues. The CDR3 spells CAISDYTVAYGYTF. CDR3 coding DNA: TGTGCCATCAGTGATTATACAGTAGCGTATGGCTACACCTTC.

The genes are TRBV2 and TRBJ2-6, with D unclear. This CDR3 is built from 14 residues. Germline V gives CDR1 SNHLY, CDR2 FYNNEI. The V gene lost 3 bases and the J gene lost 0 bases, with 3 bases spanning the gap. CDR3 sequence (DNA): TGTGCCAGCAGTGACCGCTCTGGGGCCAACGTCCTGACTTTC. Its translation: CASSDRSGANVLTF.

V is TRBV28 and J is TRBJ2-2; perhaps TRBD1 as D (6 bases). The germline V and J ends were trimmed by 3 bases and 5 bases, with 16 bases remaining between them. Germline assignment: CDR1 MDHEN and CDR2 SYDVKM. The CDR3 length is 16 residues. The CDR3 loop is CASSLATGTKTGELFF. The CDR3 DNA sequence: TGTGCCAGCAGTTTGGCCACCGGGACAAAGACCGGGGAGCTGTTTTTT.

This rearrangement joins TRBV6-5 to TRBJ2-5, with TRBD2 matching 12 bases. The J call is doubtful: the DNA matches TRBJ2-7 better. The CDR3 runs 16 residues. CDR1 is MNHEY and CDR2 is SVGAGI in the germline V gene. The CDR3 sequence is CASSYRLAGATGEQYF. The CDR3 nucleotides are TGTGCCAGCAGTTATAGACTAGCGGGAGCGACGGGCGAGCAGTACTTC.

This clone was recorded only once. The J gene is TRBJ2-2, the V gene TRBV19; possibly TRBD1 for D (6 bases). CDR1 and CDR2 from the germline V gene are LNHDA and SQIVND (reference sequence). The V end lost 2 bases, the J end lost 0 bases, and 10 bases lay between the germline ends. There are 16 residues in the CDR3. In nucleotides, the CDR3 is TGTGCCAGTAGTATACAGGGGAATACGAACACCGGGGAGCTGTTTTTT. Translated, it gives CASSIQGNTNTGELFF.

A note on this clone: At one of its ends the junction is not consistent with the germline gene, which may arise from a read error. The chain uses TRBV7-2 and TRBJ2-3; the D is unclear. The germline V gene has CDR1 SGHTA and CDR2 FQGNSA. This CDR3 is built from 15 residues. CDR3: CASSIAGTSTDTQYF. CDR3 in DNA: TGTGCCAGCAGCATAGCAGGTACTAGCACAGATACGCAGTATTTT.

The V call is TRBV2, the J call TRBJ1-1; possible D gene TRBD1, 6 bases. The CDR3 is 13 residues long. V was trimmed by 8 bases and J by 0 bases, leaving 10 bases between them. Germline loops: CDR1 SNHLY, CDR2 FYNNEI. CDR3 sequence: CASSRGMNTEAFF. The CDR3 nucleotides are TGTGCCAGCTCCAGGGGAATGAACACTGAAGCTTTCTTT.

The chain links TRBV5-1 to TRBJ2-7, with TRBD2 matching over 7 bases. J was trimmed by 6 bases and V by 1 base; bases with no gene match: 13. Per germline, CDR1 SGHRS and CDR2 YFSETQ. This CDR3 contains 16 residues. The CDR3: CASSLNLGGRRFEQYF. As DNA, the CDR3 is TGCGCCAGCAGCTTGAACCTCGGCGGGAGAAGGTTCGAGCAGTACTTC.

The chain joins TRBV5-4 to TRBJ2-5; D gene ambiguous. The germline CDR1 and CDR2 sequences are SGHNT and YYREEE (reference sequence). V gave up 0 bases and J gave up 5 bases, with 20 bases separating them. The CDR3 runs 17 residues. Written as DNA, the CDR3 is TGTGCCAGCAGCTTGGGCTTGGGTGGTGGTCTAGGGGAGACCCAGTACTTC. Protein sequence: CASSLGLGGGLGETQYF. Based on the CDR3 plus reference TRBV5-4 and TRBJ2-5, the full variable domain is ETGVTQSPTHLIKTRGQQVTLRCSSQSGHNTVSWYQQALGQGPQFIFQYYREEENGRGNFPPRFSGLQFPNYSSELNVNALELDDSALYLCASSLGLGGGLGETQYFGPGTRLLVL.

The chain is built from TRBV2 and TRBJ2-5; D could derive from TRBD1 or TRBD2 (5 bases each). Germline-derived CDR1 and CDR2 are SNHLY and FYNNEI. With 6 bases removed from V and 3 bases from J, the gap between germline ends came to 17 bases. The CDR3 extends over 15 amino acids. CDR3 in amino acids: CASRPRGAREETQYF. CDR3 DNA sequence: TGTGCCAGCAGGCCAAGGGGAGCGAGGGAAGAGACCCAGTACTTC.

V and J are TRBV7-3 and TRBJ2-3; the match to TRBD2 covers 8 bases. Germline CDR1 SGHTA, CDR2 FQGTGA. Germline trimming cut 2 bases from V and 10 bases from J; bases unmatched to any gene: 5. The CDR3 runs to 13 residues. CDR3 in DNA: TGTGCCAGCAGCTTAGGTACGGGAGGGGCGCAGTATTTT. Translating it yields CASSLGTGGAQYF.

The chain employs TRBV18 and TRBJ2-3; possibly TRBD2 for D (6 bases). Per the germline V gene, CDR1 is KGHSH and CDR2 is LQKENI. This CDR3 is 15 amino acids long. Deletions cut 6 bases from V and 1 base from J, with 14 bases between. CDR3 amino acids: CASSAAASGTDTQYF. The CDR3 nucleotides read TGTGCCAGCTCGGCGGCGGCTAGCGGCACAGATACGCAGTATTTT.

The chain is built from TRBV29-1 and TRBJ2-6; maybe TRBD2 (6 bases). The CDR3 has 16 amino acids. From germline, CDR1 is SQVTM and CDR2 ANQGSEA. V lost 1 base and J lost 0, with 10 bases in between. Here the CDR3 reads CSVEVGGTSGANVLTF. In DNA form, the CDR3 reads TGCAGCGTTGAAGTGGGGGGTACCTCTGGGGCCAACGTCCTGACTTTC.

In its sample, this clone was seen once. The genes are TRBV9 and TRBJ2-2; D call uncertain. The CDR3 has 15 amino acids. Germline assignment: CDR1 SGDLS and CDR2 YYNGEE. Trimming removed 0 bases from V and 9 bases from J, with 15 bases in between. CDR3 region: CASSVGVHANWELFF. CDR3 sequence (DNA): TGTGCCAGCAGCGTAGGGGTTCACGCGAACTGGGAGCTGTTTTTT. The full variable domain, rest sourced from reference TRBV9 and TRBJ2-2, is DSGVTQTPKHLITATGQRVTLRCSPRSGDLSVYWYQQSLDQGLQFLIQYYNGEERAKGNILERFSAQQFPDLHSELNLSSLELGDSALYFCASSVGVHANWELFFGEGSRLTVL.

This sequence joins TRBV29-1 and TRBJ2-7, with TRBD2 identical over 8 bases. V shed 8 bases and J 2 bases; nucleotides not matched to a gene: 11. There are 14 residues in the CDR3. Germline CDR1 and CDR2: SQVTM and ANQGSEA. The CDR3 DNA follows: TGCAGCCCTCACCAGCGGGAGACCACCTACGAGCAGTACTTC. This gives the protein CSPHQRETTYEQYF.

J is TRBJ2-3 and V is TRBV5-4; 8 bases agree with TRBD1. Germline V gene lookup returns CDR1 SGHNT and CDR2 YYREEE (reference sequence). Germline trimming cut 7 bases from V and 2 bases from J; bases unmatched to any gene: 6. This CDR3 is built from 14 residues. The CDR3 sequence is CASGSGGYTDTQYF. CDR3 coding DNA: TGTGCCAGCGGGTCAGGGGGCTACACAGATACGCAGTATTTT.

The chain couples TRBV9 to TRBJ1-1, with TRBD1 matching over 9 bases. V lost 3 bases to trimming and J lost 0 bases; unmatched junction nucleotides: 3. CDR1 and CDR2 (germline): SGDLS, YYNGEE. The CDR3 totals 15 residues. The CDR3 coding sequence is TGTGCCAGCAGCGCACAGGGGGCAATGAACACTGAAGCTTTCTTT. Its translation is CASSAQGAMNTEAFF.

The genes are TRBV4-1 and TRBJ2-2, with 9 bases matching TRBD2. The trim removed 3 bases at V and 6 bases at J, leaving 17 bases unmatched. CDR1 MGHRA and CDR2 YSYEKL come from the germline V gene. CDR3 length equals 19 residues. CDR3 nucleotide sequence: TGCGCCAGCAGCCACCTGAGGGCTAGCGGGACGTGGCGATCCGGGGAGCTGTTTTTT. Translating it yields CASSHLRASGTWRSGELFF.

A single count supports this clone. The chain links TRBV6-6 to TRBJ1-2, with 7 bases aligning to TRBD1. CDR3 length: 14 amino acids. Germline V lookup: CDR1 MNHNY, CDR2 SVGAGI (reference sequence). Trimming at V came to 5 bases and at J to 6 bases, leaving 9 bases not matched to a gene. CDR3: CASSQAGQIDGYTF. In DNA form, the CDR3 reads TGTGCCAGCAGTCAGGCGGGACAGATCGATGGCTACACCTTC.

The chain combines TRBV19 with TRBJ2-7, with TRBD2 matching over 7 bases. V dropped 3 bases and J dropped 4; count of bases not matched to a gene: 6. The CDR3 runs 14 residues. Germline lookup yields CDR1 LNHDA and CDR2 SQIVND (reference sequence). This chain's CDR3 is CASSIMAGVYEQYF. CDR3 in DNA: TGTGCCAGTAGTATCATGGCGGGAGTTTACGAGCAGTACTTC.

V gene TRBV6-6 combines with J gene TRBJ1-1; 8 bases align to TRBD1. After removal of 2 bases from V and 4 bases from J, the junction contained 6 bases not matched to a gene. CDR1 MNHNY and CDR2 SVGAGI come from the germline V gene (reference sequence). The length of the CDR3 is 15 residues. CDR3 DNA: TGTGCCAGCAGTTACACCCAAACAGGGGGCACTGAAGCTTTCTTT. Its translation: CASSYTQTGGTEAFF.

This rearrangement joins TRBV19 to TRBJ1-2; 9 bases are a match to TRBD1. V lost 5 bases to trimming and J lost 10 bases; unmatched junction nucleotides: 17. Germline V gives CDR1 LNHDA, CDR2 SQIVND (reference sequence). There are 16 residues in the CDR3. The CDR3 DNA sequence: TGTGCCAGTAGTGTCGGGACAGGGAGGGCAAAAATAGACTACACCTTC. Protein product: CASSVGTGRAKIDYTF.

CDR3 coding DNA: TGCGCCAGCAGCCCGAGCGCGTCCTATGGCTACACCTTC. This codes for CASSPSASYGYTF. The rearrangement joins TRBV5-1 to TRBJ1-2; D is ambiguous. V was pared by 4 bases and J by 4 bases, with 11 bases between. CDR1 and CDR2 from the germline V gene are SGHRS and YFSETQ. CDR3 length: 13 residues.

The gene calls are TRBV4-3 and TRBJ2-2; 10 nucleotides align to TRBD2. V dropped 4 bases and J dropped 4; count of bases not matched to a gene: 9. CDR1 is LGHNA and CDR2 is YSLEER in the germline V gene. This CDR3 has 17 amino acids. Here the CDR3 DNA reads TGCGCCAGCAGCCGCCAATTAGGACTAGCGGTCACCGGGGAGCTGTTTTTT. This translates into CASSRQLGLAVTGELFF.

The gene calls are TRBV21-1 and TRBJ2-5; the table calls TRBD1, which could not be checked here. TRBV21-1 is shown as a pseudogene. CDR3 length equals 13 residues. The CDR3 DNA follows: TGCGAGCACGGGACAGGGGTTTTAGAGACCCAGTACTTC. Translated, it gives CEHGTGVLETQYF.